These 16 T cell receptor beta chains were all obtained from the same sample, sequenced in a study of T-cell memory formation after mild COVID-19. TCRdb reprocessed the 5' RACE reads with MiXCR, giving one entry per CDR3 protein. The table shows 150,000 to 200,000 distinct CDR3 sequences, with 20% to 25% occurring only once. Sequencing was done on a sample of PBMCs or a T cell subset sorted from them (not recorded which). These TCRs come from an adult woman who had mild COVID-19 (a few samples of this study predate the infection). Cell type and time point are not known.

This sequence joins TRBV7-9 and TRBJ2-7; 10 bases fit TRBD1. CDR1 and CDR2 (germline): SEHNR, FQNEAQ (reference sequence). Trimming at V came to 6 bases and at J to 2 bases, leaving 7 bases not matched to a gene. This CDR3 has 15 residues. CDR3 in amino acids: CASRSGQGGPYEQYF. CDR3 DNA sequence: TGTGCCAGCAGGTCAGGACAGGGGGGCCCCTACGAGCAGTACTTC.

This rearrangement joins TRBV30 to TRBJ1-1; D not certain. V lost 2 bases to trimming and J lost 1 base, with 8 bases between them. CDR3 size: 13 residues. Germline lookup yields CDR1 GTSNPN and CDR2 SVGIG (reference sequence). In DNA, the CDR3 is TGTGCCTGGAGTCTGAGTCAGAACACTGAAGCTTTCTTT. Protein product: CAWSLSQNTEAFF.

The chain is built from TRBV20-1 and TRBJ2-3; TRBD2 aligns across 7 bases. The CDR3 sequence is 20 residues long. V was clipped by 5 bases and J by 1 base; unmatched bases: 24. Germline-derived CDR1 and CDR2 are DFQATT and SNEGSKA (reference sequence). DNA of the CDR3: TGCAGTGCTTCATTTTTCTTGGGCGGGAGAACCCATGTGGGCACAGATACGCAGTATTTT. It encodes CSASFFLGGRTHVGTDTQYF.

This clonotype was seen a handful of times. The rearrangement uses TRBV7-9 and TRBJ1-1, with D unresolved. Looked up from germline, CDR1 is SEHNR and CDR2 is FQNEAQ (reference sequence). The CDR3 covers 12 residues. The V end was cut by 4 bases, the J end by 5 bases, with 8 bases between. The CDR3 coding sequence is TGTGCCAGCAGCTACACTGTAACTGAAGCTTTCTTT. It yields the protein CASSYTVTEAFF.

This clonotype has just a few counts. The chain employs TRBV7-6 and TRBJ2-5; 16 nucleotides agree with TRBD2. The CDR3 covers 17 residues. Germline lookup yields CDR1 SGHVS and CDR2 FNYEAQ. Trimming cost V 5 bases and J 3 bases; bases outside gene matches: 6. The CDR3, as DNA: TGTGCCAGCAGCGTCGGGACTAGCGGGGGGGCAGAAGAGACCCAGTACTTC. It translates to CASSVGTSGGAEETQYF. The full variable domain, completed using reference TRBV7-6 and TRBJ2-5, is GAGVSQSPRYKVTKRGQDVALRCDPISGHVSLYWYRQALGQGPEFLTYFNYEAQQDKSGLPNDRFSAERPEGSISTLTIQRTEQRDSAMYRCASSVGTSGGAEETQYFGPGTRLLVL.

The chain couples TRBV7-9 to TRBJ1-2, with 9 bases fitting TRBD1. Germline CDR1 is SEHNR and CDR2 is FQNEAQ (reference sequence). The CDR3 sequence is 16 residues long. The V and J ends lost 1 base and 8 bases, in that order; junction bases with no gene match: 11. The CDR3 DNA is TGTGCCAGCAGCTTAGTTCTTAACAGGGGGCTCGACGGCTACACCTTC. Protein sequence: CASSLVLNRGLDGYTF.

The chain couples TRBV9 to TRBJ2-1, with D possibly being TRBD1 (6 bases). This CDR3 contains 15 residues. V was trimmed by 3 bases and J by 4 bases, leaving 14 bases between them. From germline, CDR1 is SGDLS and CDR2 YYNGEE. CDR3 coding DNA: TGTGCCAGCAGCGAGGACAGCTCGGGGTACAATGAGCAGTTCTTC. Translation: CASSEDSSGYNEQFF.

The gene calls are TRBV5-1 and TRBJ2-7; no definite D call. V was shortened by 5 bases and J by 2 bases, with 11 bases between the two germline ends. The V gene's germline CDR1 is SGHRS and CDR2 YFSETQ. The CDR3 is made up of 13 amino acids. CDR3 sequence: CASSQTRAYEQYF. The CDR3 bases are TGCGCCAGCAGTCAGACCCGGGCCTACGAGCAGTACTTC.

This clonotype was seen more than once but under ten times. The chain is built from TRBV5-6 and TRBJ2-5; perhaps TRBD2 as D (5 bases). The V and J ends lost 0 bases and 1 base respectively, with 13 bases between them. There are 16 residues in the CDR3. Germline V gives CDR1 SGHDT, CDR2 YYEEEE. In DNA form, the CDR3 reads TGTGCCAGCAGCTTGGGGGCAGATGGAGGCCAAGAGACCCAGTACTTC. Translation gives CASSLGADGGQETQYF.

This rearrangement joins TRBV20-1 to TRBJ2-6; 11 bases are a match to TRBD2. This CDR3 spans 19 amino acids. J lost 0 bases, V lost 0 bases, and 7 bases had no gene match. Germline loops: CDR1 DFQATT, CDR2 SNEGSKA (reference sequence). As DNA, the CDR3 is TGCAGTGCTAGAGAGCCGGGACTAGCGGCTATCTCTGGGGCCAACGTCCTGACTTTC. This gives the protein CSAREPGLAAISGANVLTF.

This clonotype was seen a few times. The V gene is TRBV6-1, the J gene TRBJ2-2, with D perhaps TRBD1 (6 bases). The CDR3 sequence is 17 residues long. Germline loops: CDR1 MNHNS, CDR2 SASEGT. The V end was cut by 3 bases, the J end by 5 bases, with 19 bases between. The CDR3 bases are TGTGCCAGCAGTGATCTCCAGGGGCAGGCTTTGACCGGGGAGCTGTTTTTT. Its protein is CASSDLQGQALTGELFF.

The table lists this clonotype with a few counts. This CDR3 reads CASKAGTEAFF. The CDR3, as DNA: TGTGCCAGCAAGGCCGGGACTGAAGCTTTCTTT. This sequence joins TRBV3-1 and TRBJ1-1; D is unclear. Germline V lookup: CDR1 LGHDT, CDR2 YNNKEL (reference sequence). This CDR3 comprises 11 residues. The V end was cut by 7 bases, the J end by 5 bases, with 8 bases between.

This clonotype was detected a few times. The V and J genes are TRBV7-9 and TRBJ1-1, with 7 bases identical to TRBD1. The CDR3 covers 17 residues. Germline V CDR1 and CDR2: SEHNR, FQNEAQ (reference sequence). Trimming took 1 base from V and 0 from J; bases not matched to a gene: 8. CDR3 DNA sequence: TGTGCCAGCAGCTTAGTCGGACAGGAGCTCATGAACACTGAAGCTTTCTTT. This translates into CASSLVGQELMNTEAFF.

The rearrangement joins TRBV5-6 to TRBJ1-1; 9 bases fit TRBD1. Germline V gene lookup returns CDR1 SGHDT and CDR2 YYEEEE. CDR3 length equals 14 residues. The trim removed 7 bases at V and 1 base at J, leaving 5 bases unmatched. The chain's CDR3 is CASDGGQGNTEAFF. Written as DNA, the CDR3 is TGTGCCAGCGATGGGGGACAGGGGAACACTGAAGCTTTCTTT.

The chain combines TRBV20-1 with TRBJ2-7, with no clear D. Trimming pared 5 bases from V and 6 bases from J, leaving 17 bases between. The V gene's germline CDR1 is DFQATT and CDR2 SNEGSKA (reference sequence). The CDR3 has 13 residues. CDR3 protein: CSADIARFGEQYF. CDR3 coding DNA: TGCAGTGCTGACATTGCTAGGTTCGGCGAGCAGTACTTC.

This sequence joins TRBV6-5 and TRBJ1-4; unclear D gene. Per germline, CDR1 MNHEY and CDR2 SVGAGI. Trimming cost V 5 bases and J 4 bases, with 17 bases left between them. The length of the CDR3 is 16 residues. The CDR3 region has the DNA TGTGCCAGCAGTCAAGAAGGGTTGTACAATAATGAAAAACTGTTTTTT. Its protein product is CASSQEGLYNNEKLFF.